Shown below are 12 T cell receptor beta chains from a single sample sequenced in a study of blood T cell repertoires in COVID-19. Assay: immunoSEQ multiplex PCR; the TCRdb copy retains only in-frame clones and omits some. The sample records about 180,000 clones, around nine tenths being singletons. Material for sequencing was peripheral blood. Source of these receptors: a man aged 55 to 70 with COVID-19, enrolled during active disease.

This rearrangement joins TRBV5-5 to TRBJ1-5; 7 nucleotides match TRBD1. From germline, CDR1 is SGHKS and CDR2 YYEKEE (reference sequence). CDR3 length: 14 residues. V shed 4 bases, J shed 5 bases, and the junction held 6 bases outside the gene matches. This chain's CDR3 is CASSAGQQDQPQHF. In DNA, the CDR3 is TGTGCCAGCAGCGCGGGACAGCAAGATCAGCCCCAGCATTTT.

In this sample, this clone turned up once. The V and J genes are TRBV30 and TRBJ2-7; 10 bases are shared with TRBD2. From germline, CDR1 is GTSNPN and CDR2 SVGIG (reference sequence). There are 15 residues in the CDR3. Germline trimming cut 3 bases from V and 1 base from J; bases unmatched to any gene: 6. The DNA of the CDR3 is TGTGCCTGGAGCCCCCTAGCGGGAGTATCCTACGAGCAGTACTTC. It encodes CAWSPLAGVSYEQYF. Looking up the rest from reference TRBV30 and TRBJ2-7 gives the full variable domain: SQTIHQWPATLVQPVGSPLSLECTVEGTSNPNLYWYRQAAGRGLQLLFYSVGIGQISSEVPQNLSASRPQDRQFILSSKKLLLSDSGFYLCAWSPLAGVSYEQYFGPGTRLTVT.

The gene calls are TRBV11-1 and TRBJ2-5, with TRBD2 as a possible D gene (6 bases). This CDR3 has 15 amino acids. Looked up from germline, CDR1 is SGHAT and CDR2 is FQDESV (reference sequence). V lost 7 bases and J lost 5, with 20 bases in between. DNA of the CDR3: TGTGCCAGCACCATCGGGGGACCCGGATCTGAGACCCAGTACTTC. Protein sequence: CASTIGGPGSETQYF.

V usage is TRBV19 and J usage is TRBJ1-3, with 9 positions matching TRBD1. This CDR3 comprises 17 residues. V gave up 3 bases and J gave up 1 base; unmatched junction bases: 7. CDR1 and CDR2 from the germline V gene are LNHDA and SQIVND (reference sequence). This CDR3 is CASSMLTGGLSGNTIYF. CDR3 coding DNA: TGTGCCAGTAGTATGTTGACAGGGGGATTATCTGGAAACACCATATATTTT.

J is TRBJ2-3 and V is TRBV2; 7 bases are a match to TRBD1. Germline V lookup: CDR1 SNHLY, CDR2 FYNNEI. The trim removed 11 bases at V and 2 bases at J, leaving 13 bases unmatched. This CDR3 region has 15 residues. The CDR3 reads CAGEPTGKNTDTQYF. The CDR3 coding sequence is TGTGCCGGCGAACCGACAGGGAAAAACACAGATACGCAGTATTTT.

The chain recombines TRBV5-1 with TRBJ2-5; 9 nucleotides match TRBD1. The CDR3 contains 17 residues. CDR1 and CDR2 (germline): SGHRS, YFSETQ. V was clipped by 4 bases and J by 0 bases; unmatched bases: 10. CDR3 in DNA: TGCGCCAGCAGCATCCGGGACAGGGCTGCGCACCAAGAGACCCAGTACTTC. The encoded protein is CASSIRDRAAHQETQYF.

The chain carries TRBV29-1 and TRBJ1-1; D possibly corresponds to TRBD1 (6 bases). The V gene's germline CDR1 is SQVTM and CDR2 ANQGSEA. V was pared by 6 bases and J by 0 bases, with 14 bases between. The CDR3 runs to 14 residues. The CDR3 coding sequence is TGCAGCGTACGTAGGGGGACGGTGAACACTGAAGCTTTCTTT. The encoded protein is CSVRRGTVNTEAFF. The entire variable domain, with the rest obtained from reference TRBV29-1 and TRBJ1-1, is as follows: SAVISQKPSRDICQRGTSLTIQCQVDSQVTMMFWYRQQPGQSLTLIATANQGSEATYESGFVIDKFPISRPNLTFSTLTVSNMSPEDSSIYLCSVRRGTVNTEAFFGQGTRLTVV.

The CDR3 here is CASSATGANTEAFF. Written as DNA, the CDR3 is TGTGCCAGCAGCGCGACAGGGGCGAACACTGAAGCTTTCTTT. This chain connects TRBV9 to TRBJ1-1, with 8 bases that match TRBD1. The CDR3 totals 14 residues. Germline V gene sequence: CDR1 SGDLS, CDR2 YYNGEE. The V and J ends lost 3 bases and 1 base, in that order; junction bases with no gene match: 2.

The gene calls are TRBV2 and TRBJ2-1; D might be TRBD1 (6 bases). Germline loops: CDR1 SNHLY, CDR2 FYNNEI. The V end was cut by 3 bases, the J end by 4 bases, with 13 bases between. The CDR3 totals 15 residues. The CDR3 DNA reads TGTGCCAGCAGTGAGCAACAGGGTTCATACAATGAGCAGTTCTTC. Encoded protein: CASSEQQGSYNEQFF. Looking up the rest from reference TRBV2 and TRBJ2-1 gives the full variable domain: EPEVTQTPSHQVTQMGQEVILRCVPISNHLYFYWYRQILGQKVEFLVSFYNNEISEKSEIFDDQFSVERPDGSNFTLKIRSTKLEDSAMYFCASSEQQGSYNEQFFGPGTRLTVL.

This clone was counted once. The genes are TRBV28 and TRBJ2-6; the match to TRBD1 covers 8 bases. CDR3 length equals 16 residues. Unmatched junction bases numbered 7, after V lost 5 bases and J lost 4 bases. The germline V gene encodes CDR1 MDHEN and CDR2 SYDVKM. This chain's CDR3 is CASSIATGAGANVLTF. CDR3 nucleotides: TGTGCCAGCAGTATAGCGACAGGGGCCGGGGCCAACGTCCTGACTTTC.

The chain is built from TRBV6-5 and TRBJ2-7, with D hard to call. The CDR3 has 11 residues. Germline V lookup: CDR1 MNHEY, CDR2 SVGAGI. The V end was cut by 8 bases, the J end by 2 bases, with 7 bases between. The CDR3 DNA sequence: TGTGCCAGCTCGCGGCCCTACGAGCAGTACTTC. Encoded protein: CASSRPYEQYF.

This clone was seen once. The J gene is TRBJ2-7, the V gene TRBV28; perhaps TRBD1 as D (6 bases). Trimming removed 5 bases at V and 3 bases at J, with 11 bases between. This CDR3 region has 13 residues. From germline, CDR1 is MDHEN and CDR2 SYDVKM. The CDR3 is CASSGGHVYEQYF. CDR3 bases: TGTGCCAGCAGTGGGGGACATGTCTACGAGCAGTACTTC.